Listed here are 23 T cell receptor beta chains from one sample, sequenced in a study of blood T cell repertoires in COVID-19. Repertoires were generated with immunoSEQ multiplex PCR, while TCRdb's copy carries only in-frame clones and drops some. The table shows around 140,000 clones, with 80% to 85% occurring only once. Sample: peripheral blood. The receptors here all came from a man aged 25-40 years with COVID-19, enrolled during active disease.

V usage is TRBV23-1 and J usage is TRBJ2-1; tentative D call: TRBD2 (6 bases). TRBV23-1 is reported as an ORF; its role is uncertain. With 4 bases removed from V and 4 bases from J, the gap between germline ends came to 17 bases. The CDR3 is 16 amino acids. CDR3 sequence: CASSPRRSGGYNEQFF. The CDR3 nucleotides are TGCGCCAGCAGTCCCAGACGTAGCGGTGGTTACAATGAGCAGTTCTTC.

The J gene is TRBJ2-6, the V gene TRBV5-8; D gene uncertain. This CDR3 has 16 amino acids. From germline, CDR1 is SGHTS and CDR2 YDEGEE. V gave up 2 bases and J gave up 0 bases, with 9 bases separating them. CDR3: CASSFGELSGANVLTF. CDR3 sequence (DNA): TGTGCCAGCAGCTTTGGAGAACTCTCTGGGGCCAACGTCCTGACTTTC.

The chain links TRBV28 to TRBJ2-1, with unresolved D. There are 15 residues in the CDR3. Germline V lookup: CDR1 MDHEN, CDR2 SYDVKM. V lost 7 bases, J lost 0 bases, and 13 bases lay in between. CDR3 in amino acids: CASTRARSSYNEQFF. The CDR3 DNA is TGTGCCAGCACCAGAGCGAGGAGCTCCTACAATGAGCAGTTCTTC.

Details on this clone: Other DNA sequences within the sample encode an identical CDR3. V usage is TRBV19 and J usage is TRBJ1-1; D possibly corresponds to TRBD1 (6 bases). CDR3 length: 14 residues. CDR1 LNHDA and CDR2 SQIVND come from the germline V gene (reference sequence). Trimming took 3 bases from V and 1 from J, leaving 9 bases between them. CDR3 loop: CASSITRGNTEAFF. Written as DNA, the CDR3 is TGTGCCAGTAGTATTACCAGGGGGAACACTGAAGCTTTCTTT.

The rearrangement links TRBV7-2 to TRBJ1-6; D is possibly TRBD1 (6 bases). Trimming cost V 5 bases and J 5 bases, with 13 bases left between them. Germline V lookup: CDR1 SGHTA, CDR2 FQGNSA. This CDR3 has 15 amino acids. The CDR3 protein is CASSVRQEHNSPLHF. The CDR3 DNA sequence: TGTGCCAGCAGCGTCAGACAGGAACATAATTCACCCCTCCACTTT. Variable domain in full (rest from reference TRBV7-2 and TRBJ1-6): GAGVSQSPSNKVTEKGKDVELRCDPISGHTALYWYRQSLGQGLEFLIYFQGNSAPDKSGLPSDRFSAERTGGSVSTLTIQRTQQEDSAVYLCASSVRQEHNSPLHFGNGTRLTVT.

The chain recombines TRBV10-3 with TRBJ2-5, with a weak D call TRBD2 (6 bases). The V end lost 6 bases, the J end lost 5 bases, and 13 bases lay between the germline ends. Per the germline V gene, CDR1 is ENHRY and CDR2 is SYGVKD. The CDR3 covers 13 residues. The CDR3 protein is CAIRAEGMETQYF. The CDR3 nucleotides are TGTGCCATCAGAGCGGAGGGGATGGAGACCCAGTACTTC.

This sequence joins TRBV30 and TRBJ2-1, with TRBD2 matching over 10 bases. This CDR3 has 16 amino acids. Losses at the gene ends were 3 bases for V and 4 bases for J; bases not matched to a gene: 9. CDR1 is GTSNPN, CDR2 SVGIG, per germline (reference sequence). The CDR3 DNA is TGTGCCTGGAGGGAGACTAGCGGGTTGTTGTACAATGAGCAGTTCTTC. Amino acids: CAWRETSGLLYNEQFF.

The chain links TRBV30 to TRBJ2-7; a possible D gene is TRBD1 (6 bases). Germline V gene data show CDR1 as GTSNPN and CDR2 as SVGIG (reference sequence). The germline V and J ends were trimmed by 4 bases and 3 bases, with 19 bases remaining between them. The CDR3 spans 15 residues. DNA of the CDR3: TGTGCCTGGAATCCTGGGTGGGGGCAGTTCTACGAGCAGTACTTC. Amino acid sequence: CAWNPGWGQFYEQYF.

The CDR3 reads CASSIQTGSYEQYF. The DNA for the CDR3 is TGTGCCAGCAGTATACAGACAGGCTCCTACGAGCAGTACTTC. The chain joins TRBV28 to TRBJ2-7; D possibly corresponds to TRBD1 (6 bases). The CDR3 totals 14 residues. Germline V lookup: CDR1 MDHEN, CDR2 SYDVKM. V dropped 5 bases and J dropped 0 bases, with 11 bases sitting between them.

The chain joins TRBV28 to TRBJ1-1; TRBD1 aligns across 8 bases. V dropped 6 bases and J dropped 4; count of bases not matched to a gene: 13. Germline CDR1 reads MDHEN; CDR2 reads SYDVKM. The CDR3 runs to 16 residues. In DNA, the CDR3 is TGTGCCAGCAGACCAATGGGGCAGGGGGCAGTCACTGAAGCTTTCTTT. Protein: CASRPMGQGAVTEAFF.

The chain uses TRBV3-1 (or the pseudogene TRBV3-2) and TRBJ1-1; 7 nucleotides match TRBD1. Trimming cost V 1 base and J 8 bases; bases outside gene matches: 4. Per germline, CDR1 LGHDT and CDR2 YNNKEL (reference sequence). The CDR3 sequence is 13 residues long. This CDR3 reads CASSQGDRSEAFF. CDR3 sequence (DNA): TGTGCCAGCAGCCAAGGGGACAGATCAGAAGCTTTCTTT.

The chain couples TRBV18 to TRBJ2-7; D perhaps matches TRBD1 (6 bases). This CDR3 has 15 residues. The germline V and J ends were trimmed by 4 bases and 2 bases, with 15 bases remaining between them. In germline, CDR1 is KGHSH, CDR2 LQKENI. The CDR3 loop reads CASSQTDRMTYEQYF. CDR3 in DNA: TGTGCCAGCTCACAAACCGACAGGATGACCTACGAGCAGTACTTC.

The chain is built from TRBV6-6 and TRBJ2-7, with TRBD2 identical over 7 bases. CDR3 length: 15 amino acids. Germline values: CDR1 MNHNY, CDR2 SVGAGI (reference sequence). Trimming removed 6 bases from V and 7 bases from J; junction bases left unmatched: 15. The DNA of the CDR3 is TGTGCCAGCAGACAAAGTGGGACGGGGGGTGGAGAGCAGTACTTC. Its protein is CASRQSGTGGGEQYF.

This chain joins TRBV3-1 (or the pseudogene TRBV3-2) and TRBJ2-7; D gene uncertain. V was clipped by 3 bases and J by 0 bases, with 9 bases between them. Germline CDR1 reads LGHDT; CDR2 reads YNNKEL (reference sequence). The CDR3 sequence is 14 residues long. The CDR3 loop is CASSHSRSSYEQYF. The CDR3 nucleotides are TGTGCCAGCAGCCATAGCAGAAGCTCCTACGAGCAGTACTTC.

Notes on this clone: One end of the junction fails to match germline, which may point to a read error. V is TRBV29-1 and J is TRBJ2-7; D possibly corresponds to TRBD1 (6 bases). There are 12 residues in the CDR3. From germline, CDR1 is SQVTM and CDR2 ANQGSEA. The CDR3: CSVEGDTTRQYF. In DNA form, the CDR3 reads TGCAGCGTCGAAGGGGACACCACAAGGCAGTACTTC.

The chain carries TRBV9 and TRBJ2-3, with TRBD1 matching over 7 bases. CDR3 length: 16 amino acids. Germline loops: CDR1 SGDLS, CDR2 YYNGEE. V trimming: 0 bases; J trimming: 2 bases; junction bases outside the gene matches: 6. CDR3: CASSVAPGQPTDTQYF. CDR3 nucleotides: TGTGCCAGCAGCGTAGCTCCGGGACAGCCCACAGATACGCAGTATTTT. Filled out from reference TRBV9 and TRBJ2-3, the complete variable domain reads DSGVTQTPKHLITATGQRVTLRCSPRSGDLSVYWYQQSLDQGLQFLIQYYNGEERAKGNILERFSAQQFPDLHSELNLSSLELGDSALYFCASSVAPGQPTDTQYFGPGTRLTVL.

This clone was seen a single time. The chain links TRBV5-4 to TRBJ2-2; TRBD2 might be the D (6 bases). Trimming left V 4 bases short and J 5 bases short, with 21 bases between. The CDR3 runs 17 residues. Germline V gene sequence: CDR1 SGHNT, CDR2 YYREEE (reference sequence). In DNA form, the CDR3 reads TGTGCCAGCAGCCCCTACCCCGTGGCGGGAAGAACCGGGGAGCTGTTTTTT. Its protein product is CASSPYPVAGRTGELFF.

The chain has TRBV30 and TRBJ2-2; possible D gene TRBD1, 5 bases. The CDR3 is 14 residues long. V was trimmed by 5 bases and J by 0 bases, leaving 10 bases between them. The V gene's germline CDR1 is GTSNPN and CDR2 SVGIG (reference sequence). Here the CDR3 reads CAWEDRPNTGELFF. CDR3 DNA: TGTGCCTGGGAAGACAGACCGAACACCGGGGAGCTGTTTTTT.

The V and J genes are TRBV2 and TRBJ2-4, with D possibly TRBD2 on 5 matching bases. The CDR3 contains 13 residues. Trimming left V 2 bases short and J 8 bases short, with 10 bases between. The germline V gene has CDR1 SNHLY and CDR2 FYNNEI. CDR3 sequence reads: CASSESARDIQYF. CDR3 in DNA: TGTGCCAGCAGTGAATCGGCGAGGGACATTCAGTACTTC.

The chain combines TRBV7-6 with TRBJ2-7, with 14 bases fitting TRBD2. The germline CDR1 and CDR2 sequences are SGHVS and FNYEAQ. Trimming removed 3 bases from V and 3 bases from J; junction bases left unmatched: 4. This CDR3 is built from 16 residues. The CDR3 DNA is TGTGCCAGCAGCTTCGCCGGGACTAGCGGGAGCTACGAGCAGTACTTC. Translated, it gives CASSFAGTSGSYEQYF. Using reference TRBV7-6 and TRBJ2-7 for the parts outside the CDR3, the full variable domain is GAGVSQSPRYKVTKRGQDVALRCDPISGHVSLYWYRQALGQGPEFLTYFNYEAQQDKSGLPNDRFSAERPEGSISTLTIQRTEQRDSAMYRCASSFAGTSGSYEQYFGPGTRLTVT.

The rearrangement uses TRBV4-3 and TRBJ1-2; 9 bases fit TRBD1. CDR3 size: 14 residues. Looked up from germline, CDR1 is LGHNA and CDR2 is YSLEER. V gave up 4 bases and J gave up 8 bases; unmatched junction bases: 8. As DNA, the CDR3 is TGCGCCAGCAGCCCTACAGGGGGCCGAGGAGGCTACACCTTC. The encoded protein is CASSPTGGRGGYTF.

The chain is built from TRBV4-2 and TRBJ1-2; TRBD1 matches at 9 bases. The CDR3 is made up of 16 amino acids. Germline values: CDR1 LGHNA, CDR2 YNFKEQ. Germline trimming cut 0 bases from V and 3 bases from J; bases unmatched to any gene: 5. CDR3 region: CASSQEGDRAYYGYTF. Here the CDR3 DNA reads TGTGCCAGCAGCCAAGAAGGGGACAGGGCGTACTATGGCTACACCTTC.

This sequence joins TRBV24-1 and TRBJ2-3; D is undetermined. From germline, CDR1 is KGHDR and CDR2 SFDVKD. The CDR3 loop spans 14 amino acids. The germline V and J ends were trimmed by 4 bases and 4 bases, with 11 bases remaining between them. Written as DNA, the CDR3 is TGTGCCACCAGTGACGCCAGTCTTCCAGATACGCAGTATTTT. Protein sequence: CATSDASLPDTQYF.